The 11 T cell receptor beta chains in this list originate from one sample, sequenced in a study of Ad26.COV2.S vaccination and SARS-CoV-2 variants. Assay used: immunoSEQ multiplex PCR; TCRdb lists only in-frame clones, some missing. The repertoire holds about 400,000 clones, with around 82% as singletons. As for treatment: some 20 received Ad26.COV2.S at low or high dose, single or two shots; roughly five received placebo; per-sample allocation not given. Sampling occurred on day 63 after the first vaccine or placebo injection. The material was peripheral blood, obtained in a trial of Ad26.COV2.S vaccine versus placebo. Receptors originate from a person aged 18 to 59 who received the Ad26.COV2.S COVID-19 vaccine or a placebo.

The V and J genes are TRBV4-2 and TRBJ2-7, with 13 bases matching TRBD2. Germline V gene data show CDR1 as LGHNA and CDR2 as YNFKEQ. The CDR3 contains 20 residues. Trimming at V came to 0 bases and at J to 4 bases, leaving 15 bases not matched to a gene. CDR3 sequence reads: CASSQDPWTSGGSSRYEQYF. For the CDR3, the DNA is TGTGCCAGCAGCCAAGACCCGTGGACTAGCGGGGGAAGTTCGCGGTACGAGCAGTACTTC.

This clone was counted between two and nine times. The rearrangement joins TRBV18 to TRBJ1-1; TRBD1 agrees at 9 bases. J lost 4 bases, V lost 2 bases, and 2 bases had no gene match. This CDR3 is built from 14 residues. The germline V gene has CDR1 KGHSH and CDR2 LQKENI. CDR3 sequence (DNA): TGTGCCAGCTCACCAGACAGGGGGAGCACTGAAGCTTTCTTT. This gives the protein CASSPDRGSTEAFF.

The rearrangement links TRBV24-1 to TRBJ2-2; TRBD1 might be the D (5 bases). CDR1 KGHDR and CDR2 SFDVKD come from the germline V gene. The length of the CDR3 is 16 residues. V lost 3 bases and J lost 0, with 10 bases in between. This CDR3 reads CATSDLDSPNTGELFF. The DNA of the CDR3 is TGTGCCACCAGTGATCTCGACAGCCCGAACACCGGGGAGCTGTTTTTT.

V is TRBV5-3 and J is TRBJ2-3; 12 positions agree with TRBD2. TRBV5-3 is an ORF, and what it does is uncertain. This CDR3 has 17 residues. The ends lost 4 bases at V and 2 bases at J; junction bases unmatched: 8. The CDR3 here is CARSPGGTSGLTDTQYF. The CDR3 DNA follows: TGTGCCAGAAGCCCCGGGGGGACTAGCGGGCTCACAGATACGCAGTATTTT.

CDR3 DNA: TGTGCCAGCAGTTTCAGACAGGGGGAAGGCTACACCTTC. Its protein is CASSFRQGEGYTF. The chain combines TRBV12-3 or TRBV12-4 with TRBJ1-2; 9 bases are a match to TRBD1. The CDR3 is made up of 13 amino acids. The V gene end was trimmed by 3 bases and the J gene end by 8 bases; junction bases not matched to a gene: 4.

The chain uses TRBV6-2 or TRBV6-3 and TRBJ2-5; D possibly uses TRBD1 or TRBD2 (5 bases each). Germline V gene sequence: CDR1 MNHEY, CDR2 SVGEGT. CDR3 size: 14 residues. Trimming shortened V by 4 bases and J by 6 bases, and 15 bases separated the two germline ends. The CDR3 here is CASSLRDGGKTQYF. The CDR3 DNA reads as TGTGCCAGCAGTTTACGGGACGGAGGAAAGACCCAGTACTTC.

The table lists this clone with a few counts. The rearrangement uses TRBV6-5 and TRBJ1-1; the D gene is possibly TRBD1 (5 bases). Trimming took 8 bases from V and 4 from J, leaving 11 bases between them. Germline V gives CDR1 MNHEY, CDR2 SVGAGI. CDR3 size: 12 residues. The CDR3 sequence: CASSQGGTEAFF. Here the CDR3 DNA reads TGTGCCAGCTCCCAGGGTGGCACTGAAGCTTTCTTT.

As DNA, the CDR3 is TGTGCCAGCAGCTTACAATCCATCTCCTACGAGCAGTACTTC. Translating gives CASSLQSISYEQYF. This chain uses TRBV7-9 with TRBJ2-7, with unresolved D. The germline CDR1 and CDR2 sequences are SEHNR and FQNEAQ (reference sequence). Trimming left V 2 bases short and J 0 bases short, with 8 bases between. The CDR3 runs 14 residues.

The rearrangement uses TRBV7-9 and TRBJ1-1; the D is unclear. Per the germline V gene, CDR1 is SEHNR and CDR2 is FQNEAQ (reference sequence). V was shortened by 11 bases and J by 5 bases, with 18 bases between the two germline ends. The CDR3 runs 13 residues. CDR3: CAAVRSSGTEAFF. CDR3 bases: TGTGCCGCCGTAAGGAGTTCTGGGACTGAAGCTTTCTTT.

The J gene is TRBJ1-2, the V gene TRBV28; D may be TRBD1 (5 bases). Germline CDR1 is MDHEN and CDR2 is SYDVKM. This CDR3 spans 13 amino acids. Trimming cost V 4 bases and J 4 bases, with 10 bases left between them. CDR3 amino acids: CASSYDRLYGYTF. DNA for the CDR3: TGTGCCAGCAGTTATGACAGACTCTATGGCTACACCTTC.

The chain combines TRBV20-1 with TRBJ2-5; no clear D. The germline V and J ends were trimmed by 0 bases and 3 bases, with 2 bases remaining between them. This CDR3 is built from 11 residues. Looked up from germline, CDR1 is DFQATT and CDR2 is SNEGSKA (reference sequence). The chain's CDR3 is CSARDKETQYF. The CDR3 nucleotides read TGCAGTGCTAGAGATAAAGAGACCCAGTACTTC.